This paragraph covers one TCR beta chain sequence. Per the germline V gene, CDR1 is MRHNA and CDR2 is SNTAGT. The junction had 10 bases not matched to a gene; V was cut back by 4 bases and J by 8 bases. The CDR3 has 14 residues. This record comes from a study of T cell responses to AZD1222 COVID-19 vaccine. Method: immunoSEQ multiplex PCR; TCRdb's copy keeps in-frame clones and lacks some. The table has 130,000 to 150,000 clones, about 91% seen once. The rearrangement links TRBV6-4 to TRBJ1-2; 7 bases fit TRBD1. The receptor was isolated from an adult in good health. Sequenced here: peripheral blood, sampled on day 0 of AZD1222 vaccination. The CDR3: CASSVDLTGRGYTF. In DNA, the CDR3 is TGTGCCAGCAGTGTCGATTTGACAGGGCGAGGCTACACCTTC.